Presented here are 32 T cell receptor beta chains from one specimen sequenced in a study of cytomegalovirus exposure and HLA in healthy donors. The primer mix had 60 Vbeta and 13 Jbeta primers. Generated by immunoSEQ multiplex PCR, the TCRdb table keeps only in-frame clones and is missing some. This table has 180,000 or so clones, over 70% appearing once. Sequencing input: PBMCs. These receptors were taken from a woman in her sixties in good health and CMV-seropositive.

CDR3 nucleotide sequence: TGTGCCAGCTCACCAAGCCGGGGAAGCGGTGGAAACACCATATATTTT. Its translation is CASSPSRGSGGNTIYF. The V and J genes are TRBV18 and TRBJ1-3, with no clear D. The germline CDR1 and CDR2 sequences are KGHSH and LQKENI. Trimming cost V 2 bases and J 3 bases, with 14 bases left between them. This CDR3 contains 16 residues. Filled out from reference TRBV18 and TRBJ1-3, the complete variable domain reads NAGVMQNPRHLVRRRGQEARLRCSPMKGHSHVYWYRQLPEEGLKFMVYLQKENIIDESGMPKERFSAEFPKEGPSILRIQQVVRGDSAAYFCASSPSRGSGGNTIYFGEGSWLTVV.

The V and J genes are TRBV6-1 and TRBJ2-7; 7 bases line up with TRBD1. The CDR3 runs 14 residues. Trimming removed 6 bases from V and 3 bases from J; junction bases left unmatched: 8. Germline CDR1 is MNHNS and CDR2 is SASEGT. CDR3 coding DNA: TGTGCCAGCAGACACCTCGACAGGGTCTACGAGCAGTACTTC. This sequence encodes CASRHLDRVYEQYF.

The V call is TRBV28, the J call TRBJ1-1, with 8 bases matching TRBD1. With 5 bases clipped from V and 4 bases from J, the junction kept 6 bases outside the gene matches. Germline V CDR1 and CDR2: MDHEN, SYDVKM. This CDR3 contains 14 residues. CDR3 nucleotides: TGTGCCAGCAGTACCCGGACAGGGATCACTGAAGCTTTCTTT. It specifies CASSTRTGITEAFF.

This clone was seen once. The V and J genes are TRBV29-1 and TRBJ2-7; 7 bases line up with TRBD1. CDR1 and CDR2 (germline): SQVTM, ANQGSEA. V lost 1 base, J lost 10 bases, and 13 bases stayed unmatched. The CDR3 has 14 residues. This CDR3 reads CSVEVVISGDRQYF. For the CDR3, the DNA is TGCAGCGTTGAAGTTGTAATTTCCGGGGACAGACAGTACTTC.

The chain is built from TRBV29-1 and TRBJ1-5; D gene unclear. This CDR3 is 12 amino acids long. In germline, CDR1 is SQVTM, CDR2 ANQGSEA. Trimming left V 4 bases short and J 4 bases short, with 8 bases between. In DNA, the CDR3 is TGCAGCGTTGGCGAGGGTAATCAGCCCCAGCATTTT. It is translated as CSVGEGNQPQHF. Looking up the rest from reference TRBV29-1 and TRBJ1-5 gives the full variable domain: SAVISQKPSRDICQRGTSLTIQCQVDSQVTMMFWYRQQPGQSLTLIATANQGSEATYESGFVIDKFPISRPNLTFSTLTVSNMSPEDSSIYLCSVGEGNQPQHFGDGTRLSIL.

The rearrangement links TRBV28 to TRBJ1-5; D is perhaps TRBD1 (5 bases). V lost 10 bases and J 6 bases, leaving 19 bases between the germline ends. CDR1 is MDHEN, CDR2 SYDVKM, per germline. The CDR3 runs 14 residues. The CDR3 protein is CAIGGISNGQPQHF. CDR3 coding DNA: TGTGCCATTGGGGGGATTAGCAATGGTCAGCCCCAGCATTTT.

The chain links TRBV7-8 to TRBJ2-7, with TRBD1 matching 9 bases. The V and J ends lost 3 bases and 2 bases, in that order; junction bases with no gene match: 5. Germline loops: CDR1 SGHVS, CDR2 FQNEAQ. The CDR3 has 15 residues. The CDR3, as DNA: TGTGCCAGCAGCTTTACCGGGACAGGGCCCTACGAGCAGTACTTC. Protein sequence: CASSFTGTGPYEQYF.

V usage is TRBV5-1 and J usage is TRBJ1-6; 8 bases fit TRBD1. V gave up 3 bases and J gave up 7 bases; unmatched junction bases: 6. Germline values: CDR1 SGHRS, CDR2 YFSETQ. CDR3 size: 15 residues. The CDR3 sequence: CASSYIGQGNSPLHF. In DNA, the CDR3 is TGCGCCAGCAGCTACATAGGACAGGGCAATTCACCCCTCCACTTT.

This rearrangement joins TRBV5-1 to TRBJ2-1; TRBD1 is a possible D gene (5 bases). Germline-derived CDR1 and CDR2 are SGHRS and YFSETQ. This CDR3 is built from 15 residues. V lost 0 bases and J lost 4, with 11 bases in between. The CDR3 coding sequence is TGCGCCAGCAGCTTGGAAGGGGATGATTACAATGAGCAGTTCTTC. Translating gives CASSLEGDDYNEQFF.

The V call is TRBV6-5, the J call TRBJ1-4; D is ambiguous. This CDR3 is built from 16 residues. Trimming removed 0 bases from V and 10 bases from J, with 18 bases in between. Germline V gene sequence: CDR1 MNHEY, CDR2 SVGAGI. The CDR3 coding sequence is TGTGCCAGCAGTTACTCGAATAAACCCTCTTTCGGAAAACTGTTTTTT. Translated: CASSYSNKPSFGKLFF.

In this sample, this clone turned up a few times. The chain joins TRBV18 to TRBJ1-1; weak D call: TRBD1 (6 bases). The CDR3 is made up of 14 amino acids. V gave up 1 base and J gave up 3 bases, with 9 bases separating them. Germline-derived CDR1 and CDR2 are KGHSH and LQKENI. The CDR3 nucleotides read TGTGCCAGCTCACCACTGCCAGGGGACACTGAAGCTTTCTTT. Its translation: CASSPLPGDTEAFF. Full variable domain (rest looked up from reference TRBV18 and TRBJ1-1): NAGVMQNPRHLVRRRGQEARLRCSPMKGHSHVYWYRQLPEEGLKFMVYLQKENIIDESGMPKERFSAEFPKEGPSILRIQQVVRGDSAAYFCASSPLPGDTEAFFGQGTRLTVV.

There are a few counts of this clone. The chain couples TRBV11-2 to TRBJ1-3; 8 bases line up with TRBD1. The CDR3 extends over 16 amino acids. Germline CDR1 is SGHAT and CDR2 is FQNNGV. Trimming took 3 bases from V and 1 from J; bases not matched to a gene: 5. CDR3 loop: CASSFRTGPSGNTIYF. The CDR3 bases are TGTGCCAGCAGCTTCCGGACAGGGCCGTCTGGAAACACCATATATTTT.

The sample holds one count of this clone. This chain joins TRBV18 and TRBJ1-6; 8 bases align to TRBD1. Germline V gene sequence: CDR1 KGHSH, CDR2 LQKENI. The CDR3 totals 14 residues. Losses at the gene ends were 3 bases for V and 7 bases for J; bases not matched to a gene: 2. CDR3 DNA sequence: TGTGCCAGCTCACCCGGGACAGGAAATTCACCCCTCCACTTT. Protein: CASSPGTGNSPLHF. The entire variable domain, with the rest obtained from reference TRBV18 and TRBJ1-6, is as follows: NAGVMQNPRHLVRRRGQEARLRCSPMKGHSHVYWYRQLPEEGLKFMVYLQKENIIDESGMPKERFSAEFPKEGPSILRIQQVVRGDSAAYFCASSPGTGNSPLHFGNGTRLTVT.

The chain carries TRBV6-6 and TRBJ2-5; the D is unclear. The V end lost 7 bases, the J end lost 2 bases, and 8 bases lay between the germline ends. The CDR3 is made up of 12 amino acids. Germline V CDR1 and CDR2: MNHNY, SVGAGI (reference sequence). This CDR3 is CASTSRQETQYF. CDR3 DNA: TGTGCCAGCACCAGTCGACAAGAGACCCAGTACTTC.

The chain links TRBV4-3 to TRBJ1-4; D possibly corresponds to TRBD1 (6 bases). The germline CDR1 and CDR2 sequences are LGHNA and YSLEER. The CDR3 has 15 amino acids. Trimming left V 0 bases short and J 8 bases short, with 13 bases between. The CDR3: CASSQDRGRGEKLFF. The CDR3 DNA follows: TGCGCCAGCAGCCAAGATCGGGGGCGGGGGGAAAAACTGTTTTTT.

The chain has TRBV18 and TRBJ2-5; 9 bases are shared with TRBD1. The V and J ends lost 2 bases and 3 bases, in that order; junction bases with no gene match: 1. Germline CDR1 KGHSH, CDR2 LQKENI. This CDR3 comprises 14 residues. The CDR3 DNA reads as TGTGCCAGCTCACCATGGACAGGGGAAGAGACCCAGTACTTC. Translating it yields CASSPWTGEETQYF.

V is TRBV5-4 and J is TRBJ1-3; 7 bases map to TRBD1. The CDR3 runs 12 residues. The V segment lost 10 bases and the J segment 4 bases; nucleotides outside the gene matches: 5. Germline loops: CDR1 SGHNT, CDR2 YYREEE (reference sequence). The CDR3 DNA reads TGTGCCGGACAGGATGGGGGAAACACCATATATTTT. Residues: CAGQDGGNTIYF.

The J gene is TRBJ2-3, the V gene TRBV7-8, with D possibly being TRBD1 (6 bases). The CDR3 is 14 amino acids. V lost 5 bases and J lost 6, with 15 bases in between. Germline CDR1 reads SGHVS; CDR2 reads FQNEAQ. CDR3 in DNA: TGTGCCAGCAGCCAGTGGGACATACCCGATACGCAGTATTTT. Translation: CASSQWDIPDTQYF.

The chain recombines TRBV18 with TRBJ1-2; 10 bases are shared with TRBD1. Germline assignment: CDR1 KGHSH and CDR2 LQKENI. The CDR3 totals 16 residues. Trimming cost V 4 bases and J 6 bases; bases outside gene matches: 11. In DNA form, the CDR3 reads TGTGCCAGCTCACACCCCATTGACAGGGGGCGCAATGGCTACACCTTC. Protein product: CASSHPIDRGRNGYTF.

This clone was found a few times. The genes are TRBV18 and TRBJ2-3; 7 nucleotides line up with TRBD1. CDR3 length: 16 amino acids. Germline CDR1 and CDR2: KGHSH and LQKENI. J was trimmed by 4 bases and V by 3 bases; bases with no gene match: 10. CDR3 nucleotide sequence: TGTGCCAGCTCACCTTTAAGGGGGCAGGGTGCAGATACGCAGTATTTT. This sequence encodes CASSPLRGQGADTQYF. Full variable domain (rest looked up from reference TRBV18 and TRBJ2-3): NAGVMQNPRHLVRRRGQEARLRCSPMKGHSHVYWYRQLPEEGLKFMVYLQKENIIDESGMPKERFSAEFPKEGPSILRIQQVVRGDSAAYFCASSPLRGQGADTQYFGPGTRLTVL.

The V and J genes are TRBV11-3 and TRBJ2-3; D gene uncertain. Trimming cost V 6 bases and J 0 bases, with 10 bases left between them. Per germline, CDR1 SGHNT and CDR2 YENEEA. The CDR3 spans 14 residues. CDR3 in DNA: TGTGCCAGCAGTTCGGCGCGGAGCACAGATACGCAGTATTTT. It yields the protein CASSSARSTDTQYF.

V is TRBV7-9 and J is TRBJ2-1; D is possibly TRBD1 (7 bases). The CDR3 runs 14 residues. The ends were cut back, 5 bases at V and 4 bases at J, with 12 bases in the middle. From germline, CDR1 is SEHNR and CDR2 FQNEAQ (reference sequence). The CDR3 DNA reads as TGTGCCAGCAGCCCCTCAGGGGGGTACAATGAGCAGTTCTTC. Translation: CASSPSGGYNEQFF.

The chain employs TRBV28 and TRBJ2-7, with 8 positions matching TRBD1. V shed 6 bases and J 2 bases; nucleotides not matched to a gene: 6. CDR3 length equals 14 residues. The germline V gene encodes CDR1 MDHEN and CDR2 SYDVKM. DNA for the CDR3: TGTGCCAGCAGACCGACAGGGGATCCCTACGAGCAGTACTTC. Translation gives CASRPTGDPYEQYF.

This clone is a singleton in its sample. J is TRBJ1-5 and V is TRBV9, with D tentatively TRBD1 (5 bases). Germline V CDR1 and CDR2: SGDLS, YYNGEE. Trimming pared 0 bases from V and 6 bases from J, leaving 10 bases between. This CDR3 spans 14 amino acids. Written as DNA, the CDR3 is TGTGCCAGCAGCGTAGGGGGCTCGCCTCAGCCCCAGCATTTT. It translates to CASSVGGSPQPQHF. Full variable domain (outside the CDR3, taken from reference TRBV9 and TRBJ1-5): DSGVTQTPKHLITATGQRVTLRCSPRSGDLSVYWYQQSLDQGLQFLIQYYNGEERAKGNILERFSAQQFPDLHSELNLSSLELGDSALYFCASSVGGSPQPQHFGDGTRLSIL.

V usage is TRBV6-6 and J usage is TRBJ1-5; a weak D match, TRBD1 (6 bases). The CDR3 totals 14 residues. V was pared by 3 bases and J by 4 bases, with 10 bases between. The V gene's germline CDR1 is MNHNY and CDR2 SVGAGI (reference sequence). The CDR3 here is CASSYQGTNQPQHF. As DNA, the CDR3 is TGTGCCAGCAGTTATCAGGGGACAAATCAGCCCCAGCATTTT.

Here the CDR3 reads CASRGGLENQPQHF. The CDR3 nucleotides read TGTGCCAGCAGAGGAGGGTTGGAGAATCAGCCCCAGCATTTT. V gene TRBV6-1 combines with J gene TRBJ1-5; D not certain. Germline CDR1 and CDR2: MNHNS and SASEGT. V was pared by 6 bases and J by 4 bases, with 13 bases between. This CDR3 is 14 amino acids long.

The rearrangement uses TRBV6-1 and TRBJ2-1; 12 nucleotides align to TRBD2. The V gene's germline CDR1 is MNHNS and CDR2 SASEGT. V shed 5 bases, J shed 7 bases, and the junction held 6 bases outside the gene matches. This CDR3 has 15 residues. The CDR3 sequence: CASSPGTSGLNEQFF. The CDR3 bases are TGTGCCAGCAGTCCCGGGACTAGCGGGCTTAATGAGCAGTTCTTC.

The V and J genes are TRBV11-2 and TRBJ2-7; 7 nucleotides align to TRBD1. The CDR3 has 15 amino acids. The V gene's germline CDR1 is SGHAT and CDR2 FQNNGV. Germline trimming cut 4 bases from V and 0 bases from J; bases unmatched to any gene: 6. The CDR3: CASSYNRGPSYEQYF. As DNA, the CDR3 is TGTGCCAGCAGCTACAACAGGGGACCCTCCTACGAGCAGTACTTC.

The CDR3, as DNA: TGTGCCAGCACTAACCAGGGTTTTGGCTACACCTTC. Its protein is CASTNQGFGYTF. The chain recombines TRBV25-1 with TRBJ1-2; tentative D call: TRBD1 (5 bases). Germline CDR1 and CDR2: MGHDK and SYGVNS. This CDR3 comprises 12 residues. Trimming took off 7 bases at V and 7 bases at J, with 13 bases between the two ends.

V gene TRBV7-9 combines with J gene TRBJ2-7, with 16 nucleotides matching TRBD2. The CDR3 spans 18 residues. Per the germline V gene, CDR1 is SEHNR and CDR2 is FQNEAQ (reference sequence). The V segment lost 4 bases and the J segment 2 bases; nucleotides outside the gene matches: 8. In nucleotides, the CDR3 is TGTGCCAGCAGCTCGGGACTAGCGGGAGGGCCGGGGACCTACGAGCAGTACTTC. Encoded protein: CASSSGLAGGPGTYEQYF. The variable domain in full, completed from reference TRBV7-9 and TRBJ2-7, reads DTGVSQNPRHKITKRGQNVTFRCDPISEHNRLYWYRQTLGQGPEFLTYFQNEAQLEKSRLLSDRFSAERPKGSFSTLEIQRTEQGDSAMYLCASSSGLAGGPGTYEQYFGPGTRLTVT.

The rearrangement joins TRBV18 to TRBJ1-1; D might be TRBD1 (5 bases). The CDR3 has 14 residues. Germline values: CDR1 KGHSH, CDR2 LQKENI. Trimming shortened V by 4 bases and J by 1 base, and 10 bases separated the two germline ends. CDR3 amino acids: CASSQGSGNTEAFF. Here the CDR3 DNA reads TGTGCCAGCTCACAGGGGTCGGGGAACACTGAAGCTTTCTTT.

This clone appeared a single time. V usage is TRBV30 and J usage is TRBJ1-5; 7 bases align to TRBD1. This CDR3 is built from 13 residues. V was clipped by 4 bases and J by 3 bases; unmatched bases: 3. The germline V gene has CDR1 GTSNPN and CDR2 SVGIG (reference sequence). CDR3 loop: CAWTRGFNQPQHF. The CDR3 nucleotides read TGTGCCTGGACCAGGGGGTTCAATCAGCCCCAGCATTTT.